The 9 T cell receptor beta chains below were found in one sample sequenced in a study of blood T cells in healthy people across ages. With a J-beta primer mix and a sample-barcoded 5' primer, a second PCR ran roughly 6 to 11 cycles. Using its own MiXCR run on the 5' RACE reads, TCRdb lists one record per CDR3 protein. This repertoire shows under 700,000 distinct CDR3 sequences, approximately 25% found once; its top ten account for roughly 10%. This same sample was also taken into another study, of T cells of mothers and their children.

Sequencing was carried out using blood. All receptors come from a boy younger than 18 in good health.

The V and J genes are TRBV3-1 and TRBJ2-5, with 9 bases lining up with TRBD2. The trim removed 4 bases at V and 4 bases at J, leaving 10 bases unmatched. CDR1 is LGHDT, CDR2 YNNKEL, per germline (reference sequence). This CDR3 contains 16 residues. CDR3: CASSRQRTREGETQYF. The CDR3 coding sequence is TGTGCCAGCAGCCGCCAACGGACGCGGGAGGGAGAGACCCAGTACTTC.

The rearrangement uses TRBV4-3 and TRBJ2-1; TRBD2 matches 10 bases. Germline CDR1 reads LGHNA; CDR2 reads YSLEER. This CDR3 spans 16 amino acids. V was pared by 3 bases and J by 3 bases, with 5 bases of the junction left unmatched. The CDR3 DNA reads as TGCGCCAGCAGCCAGCGGGGACTAGCGAACTACAATGAGCAGTTCTTC. Encoded protein: CASSQRGLANYNEQFF.

The chain joins TRBV20-1 to TRBJ2-5; a possible D gene is TRBD1 (5 bases). The J call may be wrong; the DNA end is better matched by TRBJ2-7. The CDR3 has 10 residues. Germline V gives CDR1 DFQATT, CDR2 SNEGSKA (reference sequence). The CDR3, as DNA: TGCAGTGCTAGCAGGGTCGAGCAGTACTTC. It translates to CSASRVEQYF.

V and J are TRBV7-9 and TRBJ2-1; unclear D gene. CDR1 is SEHNR, CDR2 FQNEAQ, per germline (reference sequence). V lost 4 bases to trimming and J lost 4 bases, with 14 bases between them. This CDR3 contains 15 residues. DNA for the CDR3: TGTGCCAGCAGCTCGGGCCCAACCCCGTACAATGAGCAGTTCTTC. Its translation: CASSSGPTPYNEQFF.

The chain combines TRBV4-1 with TRBJ1-5, with D possibly TRBD1 on 5 matching bases. The CDR3 spans 17 residues. Per the germline V gene, CDR1 is MGHRA and CDR2 is YSYEKL. Deletions cut 1 base from V and 4 bases from J, with 17 bases between. The CDR3 is CASSQASSVPGNQPQHF. In nucleotides, the CDR3 is TGCGCCAGCAGCCAAGCAAGTTCTGTACCAGGGAATCAGCCCCAGCATTTT.

V gene TRBV4-1 combines with J gene TRBJ1-2; no clear D. Germline V gene sequence: CDR1 MGHRA, CDR2 YSYEKL. V was shortened by 4 bases and J by 0 bases, with 9 bases between the two germline ends. CDR3 length: 14 amino acids. The CDR3 nucleotides read TGCGCCAGCAGCCCTCCCCCGGCTAACTATGGCTACACCTTC. Translated, it gives CASSPPPANYGYTF.

This clonotype was seen a few times. The rearrangement links TRBV28 to TRBJ2-4; TRBD1 aligns across 9 bases. The CDR3 is 15 amino acids. CDR1 MDHEN and CDR2 SYDVKM come from the germline V gene. The junction had 6 bases not matched to a gene; V was cut back by 1 base and J by 8 bases. The chain's CDR3 is CASSLLGQGRDIQYF. The CDR3 nucleotides are TGTGCCAGCAGTTTATTGGGACAGGGAAGGGACATTCAGTACTTC.

A word on this clonotype: An end of the junction differs from the germline gene, which may be a read error. Here the CDR3 reads CTSSLEVDQPQHF. CDR3 nucleotides: TGCACCAGCAGCTTGGAAGTGGATCAGCCCCAGCATTTT. The rearrangement links TRBV5-1 to TRBJ1-5; D not resolved. Germline V lookup: CDR1 SGHRS, CDR2 YFSETQ. CDR3 length equals 13 residues.

The J gene is TRBJ1-4, the V gene TRBV7-8; TRBD1 matches 9 bases. This CDR3 is built from 14 residues. CDR1 is SGHVS, CDR2 FQNEAQ, per germline. V lost 5 bases and J lost 8; bases outside the gene matches: 6. CDR3 DNA: TGTGCCAGCAGCCCGGGGACAGGGAAGGAAAAACTGTTTTTT. Translating it yields CASSPGTGKEKLFF.